The next 27 T cell receptor beta chains were all read from a single sample in a study of cytomegalovirus exposure and HLA in healthy donors. The PCR contained 60 Vbeta and 13 Jbeta primers. Repertoires were generated with immunoSEQ multiplex PCR, while TCRdb's copy carries only in-frame clones and drops some. The table lists around 200,000 clones, 60% to 85% of them singletons. The specimen sequenced was PBMCs. The receptor source for this set is a woman younger than 30 in good health and CMV-seronegative.

The CDR3: CASSGQGSTDTQYF. The CDR3 nucleotides are TGTGCCAGCAGCGGACAGGGAAGCACAGATACGCAGTATTTT. The V gene is TRBV9, the J gene TRBJ2-3; 7 positions agree with TRBD1. The length of the CDR3 is 14 residues. Germline V lookup: CDR1 SGDLS, CDR2 YYNGEE. V was pared by 3 bases and J by 0 bases, with 1 base of the junction left unmatched.

The J gene is TRBJ1-2, the V gene TRBV14; D might be TRBD1 (6 bases). V lost 4 bases to trimming and J lost 3 bases, with 12 bases between them. The germline V gene has CDR1 SGHDN and CDR2 FVKESK. The CDR3 has 14 residues. The CDR3: CASSPGGAYYGYTF. The DNA of the CDR3 is TGTGCCAGCAGCCCCGGGGGGGCCTACTATGGCTACACCTTC.

The sample holds a few counts of this clone. The J gene is TRBJ1-1, the V gene TRBV6-1; tentatively, D is TRBD1 (6 bases). Germline lookup yields CDR1 MNHNS and CDR2 SASEGT. The V gene lost 5 bases and the J gene lost 4 bases, with 14 bases spanning the gap. This CDR3 has 14 amino acids. The CDR3 sequence: CASSFRTALTEAFF. The CDR3 DNA reads as TGTGCCAGCAGTTTCCGGACAGCTCTCACTGAAGCTTTCTTT.

This clone appeared a few times. The rearrangement joins TRBV14 to TRBJ2-1, with D possibly matching TRBD2 (7 bases). The germline CDR1 and CDR2 sequences are SGHDN and FVKESK. The ends were cut back, 2 bases at V and 7 bases at J, with 15 bases in the middle. This CDR3 spans 15 amino acids. The CDR3 DNA follows: TGTGCCAGCAGCCAACAGGGGAGGGGAGCGAATGAGCAGTTCTTC. Translated, it gives CASSQQGRGANEQFF.

The chain couples TRBV29-1 to TRBJ2-1; D is unresolved. The CDR3 contains 13 residues. Germline V gene data show CDR1 as SQVTM and CDR2 as ANQGSEA. V dropped 3 bases and J dropped 3 bases, with 9 bases sitting between them. DNA of the CDR3: TGCAGCGTTGAGGCAATAAACTACAATGAGCAGTTCTTC. This encodes CSVEAINYNEQFF.

The rearrangement uses TRBV6-4 and TRBJ1-6, with 9 bases aligning to TRBD1. J gave up 7 bases and V 7 bases, and 11 bases lay outside the gene matches. CDR1 and CDR2 from the germline V gene are MRHNA and SNTAGT. This CDR3 has 16 amino acids. CDR3 residues: CASTALGTGPNSPLHF. The CDR3, as DNA: TGTGCCAGCACCGCCCTCGGGACAGGGCCCAATTCACCCCTCCACTTT.

This rearrangement joins TRBV5-1 to TRBJ1-1, with D possibly TRBD1 on 5 matching bases. The germline gives CDR1 SGHRS, CDR2 YFSETQ. Trimming stripped 4 bases from V and 7 bases from J, with 17 bases between. The CDR3 has 14 residues. The CDR3 nucleotides read TGCGCCAGCAGCACAAGGGCGGGGGAGAGTGAAGCTTTCTTT. This encodes CASSTRAGESEAFF.

The chain links TRBV27 to TRBJ1-5, with 7 bases identical to TRBD1. V shed 4 bases, J shed 3 bases, and the junction held 3 bases outside the gene matches. Germline-derived CDR1 and CDR2 are MNHEY and SMNVEV (reference sequence). The CDR3 is 14 amino acids. CDR3 in amino acids: CASSSGQVNQPQHF. The CDR3 region has the DNA TGTGCCAGCAGTTCAGGACAGGTCAATCAGCCCCAGCATTTT.

Only one count was recorded for this clone. The chain's CDR3 is CASSLDTEAFF. The DNA for the CDR3 is TGTGCCAGCAGCCTCGACACTGAAGCTTTCTTT. The chain uses TRBV2 and TRBJ1-1; D is ambiguous. Germline CDR1 SNHLY, CDR2 FYNNEI. Trimming removed 6 bases from V and 3 bases from J, with 5 bases in between. This CDR3 has 11 amino acids. The variable domain in full, with the rest retrieved from reference TRBV2 and TRBJ1-1, is EPEVTQTPSHQVTQMGQEVILRCVPISNHLYFYWYRQILGQKVEFLVSFYNNEISEKSEIFDDQFSVERPDGSNFTLKIRSTKLEDSAMYFCASSLDTEAFFGQGTRLTVV.

This chain links TRBV2 with TRBJ1-1; no firm D call. CDR1 is SNHLY, CDR2 FYNNEI, per germline. This CDR3 contains 13 residues. Trimming took 3 bases from V and 4 from J, leaving 9 bases between them. CDR3 nucleotide sequence: TGTGCCAGCAGTGATCAGGTCTCCACTGAAGCTTTCTTT. Its translation is CASSDQVSTEAFF.

The gene calls are TRBV7-2 and TRBJ2-5; possibly TRBD1 for D (5 bases). Germline loops: CDR1 SGHTA, CDR2 FQGNSA. The V gene lost 7 bases and the J gene lost 4 bases, with 16 bases spanning the gap. The CDR3 sequence is 14 residues long. The CDR3 reads CASKTLGAGETQYF. CDR3 sequence (DNA): TGTGCCAGCAAAACTCTAGGGGCTGGAGAGACCCAGTACTTC.

The chain combines TRBV6-6 with TRBJ1-6; 9 nucleotides match TRBD1. V shed 5 bases and J 10 bases; nucleotides not matched to a gene: 3. The germline V gene has CDR1 MNHNY and CDR2 SVGAGI (reference sequence). The CDR3 length is 13 residues. The CDR3 DNA sequence: TGTGCCAGCAGTACAGGGGGCGAGTCACCCCTCCACTTT. Translating gives CASSTGGESPLHF.

The chain employs TRBV18 and TRBJ2-1; D remains ambiguous. Looked up from germline, CDR1 is KGHSH and CDR2 is LQKENI. CDR3 length: 13 residues. Between the trimmed V and J ends, which lost 0 bases and 7 bases, there was a span of 7 bases. CDR3 DNA: TGTGCCAGCTCACCACCGGGCAGGAATGAGCAGTTCTTC. Protein product: CASSPPGRNEQFF.

The chain links TRBV20-1 to TRBJ2-1, with 7 bases matching TRBD2. The CDR3 has 11 residues. The germline gives CDR1 DFQATT, CDR2 SNEGSKA (reference sequence). V was clipped by 7 bases and J by 15 bases; unmatched bases: 12. The CDR3 spells CSGLGGVKRFF. CDR3 coding DNA: TGCAGTGGGTTGGGGGGGGTGAAGCGGTTCTTC.

The V call is TRBV6-1, the J call TRBJ1-1; D perhaps matches TRBD1 (5 bases). V was clipped by 3 bases and J by 0 bases, with 11 bases between them. The CDR3 is 15 amino acids. Germline assignment: CDR1 MNHNS and CDR2 SASEGT. CDR3 region: CASSEPREVNTEAFF. DNA for the CDR3: TGTGCCAGCAGTGAGCCCAGGGAGGTGAACACTGAAGCTTTCTTT.

The chain combines TRBV6-4 with TRBJ2-3, with 8 bases aligning to TRBD1. Germline CDR1 reads MRHNA; CDR2 reads SNTAGT. The CDR3 has 16 amino acids. V lost 0 bases, J lost 3 bases, and 5 bases stayed unmatched. The CDR3 DNA reads as TGTGCCAGCAGTGACTCGGACAGGGCGGAGACAGATACGCAGTATTTT. Its translation: CASSDSDRAETDTQYF.

The chain recombines TRBV5-1 with TRBJ1-5; TRBD1 aligns across 9 bases. Looked up from germline, CDR1 is SGHRS and CDR2 is YFSETQ. The J segment lost 7 bases and the V segment lost 4 bases, leaving 6 bases of the junction unmatched. The CDR3 has 14 residues. CDR3 sequence (DNA): TGCGCCAGCAGCCGGACAGGGGAGAACCAGCCCCAGCATTTT. Its protein product is CASSRTGENQPQHF.

This rearrangement joins TRBV29-1 to TRBJ2-7; 9 nucleotides match TRBD1. The CDR3 consists of 12 residues. J gave up 6 bases and V 7 bases, and 7 bases lay outside the gene matches. Looked up from germline, CDR1 is SQVTM and CDR2 is ANQGSEA. CDR3 in DNA: TGCAGCGCACTAGGACAGGGGATCGAGCAGTACTTC. Protein sequence: CSALGQGIEQYF.

This chain uses TRBV6-5 with TRBJ2-1; no clear D. The V gene's germline CDR1 is MNHEY and CDR2 SVGAGI. The CDR3 is 13 amino acids. The V and J ends lost 2 bases and 4 bases respectively, with 6 bases between them. The CDR3 loop reads CASSYGRYNEQFF. The DNA for the CDR3 is TGTGCCAGCAGTTACGGCCGTTACAATGAGCAGTTCTTC.

The rearrangement links TRBV28 to TRBJ1-5; 7 bases match TRBD1. In germline, CDR1 is MDHEN, CDR2 SYDVKM. V lost 8 bases to trimming and J lost 8 bases; unmatched junction nucleotides: 15. The CDR3 loop spans 15 amino acids. Here the CDR3 DNA reads TGTGCCAGCTCTCCGGGACAGATGGGGGGCAAGCCCCAGCATTTT. Its protein is CASSPGQMGGKPQHF.

V gene TRBV6-1 combines with J gene TRBJ1-2, with TRBD1 identical over 8 bases. This CDR3 contains 13 residues. Germline lookup yields CDR1 MNHNS and CDR2 SASEGT. V was clipped by 8 bases and J by 2 bases; unmatched bases: 4. DNA for the CDR3: TGTGCCAGCGAGGACAGGGCCAACTATGGCTACACCTTC. This gives the protein CASEDRANYGYTF.

The genes are TRBV27 and TRBJ1-1; tentative D call: TRBD1 (6 bases). The CDR3 length is 15 residues. The V end was cut by 7 bases, the J end by 3 bases, with 18 bases between. Germline V CDR1 and CDR2: MNHEY, SMNVEV (reference sequence). CDR3 nucleotide sequence: TGTGCCAGCAAAGGGGGACCTCTGAGGGACACTGAAGCTTTCTTT. Its protein is CASKGGPLRDTEAFF.

The chain links TRBV19 to TRBJ2-6; TRBD1 matches at 7 bases. Germline V gives CDR1 LNHDA, CDR2 SQIVND (reference sequence). V was clipped by 5 bases and J by 4 bases; unmatched bases: 8. CDR3 length: 16 residues. The CDR3 here is CASSLTGIGGANVLTF. In nucleotides, the CDR3 is TGTGCCAGTAGTTTGACAGGGATAGGGGGGGCCAACGTCCTGACTTTC.

The rearrangement links TRBV6-6 to TRBJ2-7; D might be TRBD1 (5 bases). From germline, CDR1 is MNHNY and CDR2 SVGAGI (reference sequence). The CDR3 consists of 14 residues. V lost 6 bases to trimming and J lost 3 bases, with 15 bases between them. CDR3 sequence reads: CASSPAMTDYEQYF. In nucleotides, the CDR3 is TGTGCCAGCAGCCCCGCCATGACAGACTACGAGCAGTACTTC.

The rearrangement uses TRBV11-2 and TRBJ2-2, with D perhaps matching TRBD1 (5 bases). The V end was cut by 5 bases, the J end by 5 bases, with 6 bases between. Germline V gene lookup returns CDR1 SGHAT and CDR2 FQNNGV. CDR3 length: 12 amino acids. This CDR3 is CASSPGTGELFF. The CDR3 DNA sequence: TGTGCCAGCAGCCCAGGGACCGGGGAGCTGTTTTTT.

The gene calls are TRBV7-9 and TRBJ1-5; D gene unclear. The CDR3 contains 17 residues. Germline lookup yields CDR1 SEHNR and CDR2 FQNEAQ (reference sequence). Deletions cut 5 bases from V and 0 bases from J, with 17 bases between. The CDR3 protein is CASSRSGSGFSNQPQHF. CDR3 nucleotides: TGTGCCAGCAGCCGATCCGGCTCAGGTTTTAGCAATCAGCCCCAGCATTTT. Looking up the rest from reference TRBV7-9 and TRBJ1-5 gives the full variable domain: DTGVSQNPRHKITKRGQNVTFRCDPISEHNRLYWYRQTLGQGPEFLTYFQNEAQLEKSRLLSDRFSAERPKGSFSTLEIQRTEQGDSAMYLCASSRSGSGFSNQPQHFGDGTRLSIL.

This clone was seen once. The chain joins TRBV6-6 to TRBJ1-2, with D possibly being TRBD1 (6 bases). The CDR3 runs to 14 residues. Germline V gives CDR1 MNHNY, CDR2 SVGAGI (reference sequence). V dropped 6 bases and J dropped 4 bases, with 15 bases sitting between them. CDR3 DNA sequence: TGTGCCAGCAGCCTGGGACAAAGAACCTATGGCTACACCTTC. Translated, it gives CASSLGQRTYGYTF.